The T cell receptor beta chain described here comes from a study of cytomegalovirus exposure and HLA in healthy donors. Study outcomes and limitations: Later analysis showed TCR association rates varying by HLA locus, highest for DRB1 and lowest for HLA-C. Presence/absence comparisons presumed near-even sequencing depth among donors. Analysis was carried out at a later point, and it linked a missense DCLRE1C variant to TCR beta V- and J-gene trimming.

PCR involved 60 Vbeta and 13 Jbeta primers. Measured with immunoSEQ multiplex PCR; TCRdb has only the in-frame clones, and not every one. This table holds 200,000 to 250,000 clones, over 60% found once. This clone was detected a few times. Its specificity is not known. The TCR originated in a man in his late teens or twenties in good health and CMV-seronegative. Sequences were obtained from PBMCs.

As DNA, the CDR3 is TGTGCTAGTGGTCCGGACGGCGGAGGGTCAGATACGCAGTATTTT. Translating it yields CASGPDGGGSDTQYF. This chain uses TRBV12-5 with TRBJ2-3; D possibly corresponds to TRBD2 (6 bases). The CDR3 length is 15 residues. Germline V gene sequence: CDR1 LGHNT, CDR2 FRNRAP. V was pared by 5 bases and J by 4 bases, with 16 bases between.